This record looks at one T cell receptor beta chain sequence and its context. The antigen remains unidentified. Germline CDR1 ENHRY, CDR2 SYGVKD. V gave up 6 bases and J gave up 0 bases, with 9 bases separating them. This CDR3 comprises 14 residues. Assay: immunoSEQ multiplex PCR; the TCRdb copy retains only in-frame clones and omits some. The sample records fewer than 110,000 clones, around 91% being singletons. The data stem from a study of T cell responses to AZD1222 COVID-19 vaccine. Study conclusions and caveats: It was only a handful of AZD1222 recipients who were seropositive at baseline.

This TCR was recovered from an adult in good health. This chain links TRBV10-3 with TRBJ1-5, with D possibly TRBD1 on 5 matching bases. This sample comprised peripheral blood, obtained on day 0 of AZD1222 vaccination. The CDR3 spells CAISPDISNQPQHF. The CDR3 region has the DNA TGTGCCATCAGCCCGGACATTAGCAATCAGCCCCAGCATTTT.